The entry below gives a single T cell receptor (beta chain) sequence along with its context. This entry is derived from a study of blood T cell repertoires in COVID-19. The CDR3 spans 12 residues. Losses at the gene ends were 3 bases for V and 6 bases for J; bases not matched to a gene: 2. Recruited during active infection, patients (from Seattle) were subsequently followed longitudinally. Per the original data handling: Using reference gene primer amplification, nucleated cell counts were estimated. Profiled with immunoSEQ multiplex PCR; TCRdb holds only in-frame clones, not every one. From that table come the V and J calls and clone size; the DNA was used to work out D and trimming. The repertoire holds roughly 310,000 clones, with roughly 90% as singletons.

What was sequenced was peripheral blood. The chain is built from TRBV12-3 or TRBV12-4 and TRBJ2-7, with 7 bases aligning to TRBD2. The TCR comes from a woman in her twenties or thirties with COVID-19, enrolled during active disease. The CDR3 region is CASSFGEGEQYF. The DNA of the CDR3 is TGTGCCAGCAGTTTCGGGGAGGGCGAGCAGTACTTC.